This T cell receptor beta chain was captured by sequencing in a study of T cells after yellow fever vaccination. The CDR3 contains 14 residues. The ends were cut back, 7 bases at V and 5 bases at J, with 17 bases in the middle. Per the germline V gene, CDR1 is SGHTA and CDR2 is FQGNSA. TCRdb fed the 5' RACE reads into MiXCR, producing one record per CDR3 protein. The sample shows a few hundred thousand distinct CDR3 sequences, 6% to 8% of them seen only once. This clonotype has ten or more counts. This receptor was obtained from a man aged 25-40 years who received the YFV17D yellow fever vaccine. The chain has TRBV7-2 and TRBJ2-5, with D possibly being TRBD1 (6 bases). The input for sequencing was PBMCs, taken 5 days after the yellow fever booster vaccination. The CDR3 DNA is TGTGCCAGCAATTCCGGGACAATTTTGGAGACCCAGTACTTC. Translating gives CASNSGTILETQYF.